This is a list of T cell receptor beta chains from one sample in a study of blood T cell repertoires in COVID-19. The protocol was immunoSEQ multiplex PCR, while the TCRdb copy is restricted to in-frame clones and leaves out a portion. This table holds about 61,000 clones, over 75% found once. The specimen sequenced was peripheral blood. The receptors here all came from a man aged 55 to 70 with acute or convalescent COVID-19. The CDR3 runs from the conserved cysteine through the conserved F or W. The order of the fields is J gene, clone size, D gene, V gene, CDR3 DNA, CDR3 protein. D genes are given only for firm matches. Some rows have no size entry. The others give once, few or many, or a class for an expanded clone.

TRBJ1-4 NA NA TRBV11-2 TGTGCCAGCAGACCGCGGGCCTCAACTAATGAAAAACTGTTTTTT CASRPRASTNEKLFF
TRBJ1-2 NA TRBD1 TRBV9 TGTGCCAGCAGCCCGGGGACAGACGGACGCTATGGCTACACCTTC CASSPGTDGRYGYTF
TRBJ1-4 NA NA TRBV19 TGTGCCAGTAGGGCACGGGAACTCTCTGATCAAAAACTGTTTTTT CASRARELSDQKLFF
TRBJ2-3 NA TRBD2 TRBV25-1 TGTGCCAGCAGTGAATATCCGACTAGCGGGGGTTCAGATACGCAGTATTTT CASSEYPTSGGSDTQYF
TRBJ2-3 NA NA TRBV3-1/TRBV3-2 TGTGCCAGCAGCCAAGTCCTAGCAGATACGCAGTATTTT CASSQVLADTQYF
TRBJ1-2 once TRBD1 TRBV9 TGTGCCAGCAGCGTGGAACAGGGGGAGGATGGCTACACCTTC CASSVEQGEDGYTF
TRBJ1-3 few NA TRBV18 TGTGCCAGCTCACCACCGGGCAGCCTCTCTGGAAACACCATATATTTT CASSPPGSLSGNTIYF
TRBJ1-1 NA NA TRBV15 TGTGCCACCAGCCTAGTGAGCAACACTGAAGCTTTCTTT CATSLVSNTEAFF
TRBJ1-1 NA NA TRBV12-3/TRBV12-4 TGTGCCAGCAGTTTATGGGAGGACACTGAAGCTTTCTTT CASSLWEDTEAFF
TRBJ1-6 once NA TRBV12-3/TRBV12-4 TGTGCCAGCAGTTTTACCGCGGAGCGACCCCTCCACTTT CASSFTAERPLHF
TRBJ2-5 NA NA TRBV6-5 TGTGCCAGCAGTTCCGGGACACAAGAGACCCAGTACTTC CASSSGTQETQYF
TRBJ2-5 NA NA TRBV19 TGTGCCACTTCGACAGGACCTCAAGAGACCCAGTACTTC CATSTGPQETQYF
TRBJ2-5 NA TRBD1 TRBV27 TGTGCCAGCAGTCCCCTTGGGGGGACAGGCCCCCTAGGGCAAGAGACCCAGTACTTC CASSPLGGTGPLGQETQYF
TRBJ1-3 NA NA TRBV7-2 TGTGCCAGCAGCATTCAGGGGAGCGCTGGAAACACCATATATTTT CASSIQGSAGNTIYF
TRBJ1-6 NA TRBD1 TRBV9 TGTGCCAGCAGCGCAACGGGACGGACAGGGAACAATTCACCCCTCCACTTT CASSATGRTGNNSPLHF
TRBJ2-3 NA NA TRBV7-2 TGTGCCAGCAGCCTGACTAGTCCCCCAGATACGCAGTATTTT CASSLTSPPDTQYF
TRBJ2-1 NA TRBD1 TRBV7-2 TGTGCCAGCAGCTTAGCGAGAAGGGGACAGGGGTACAATGAGCAGTTCTTC CASSLARRGQGYNEQFF
TRBJ2-7 NA TRBD1 TRBV27 TGTGCCAGCAGTGTCACCGGGACAGGGTTCGTTCACGAGCAGTACTTC CASSVTGTGFVHEQYF
TRBJ1-2 NA NA TRBV9 TGTGCCAGCAGCGTAGGGGAGGGTTTAGCTAACTATGGCTACACCTTC CASSVGEGLANYGYTF
TRBJ1-5 few TRBD1 TRBV19 TGTGCCAGTAGTGGGACGGGGACAGGGAGTCAGCCCCAGCATTTT CASSGTGTGSQPQHF
TRBJ2-2 few TRBD2 TRBV10-3 TGTGCCACGAGAACTAGCGGGGGGGAGACCGGGGAGCTGTTTTTT CATRTSGGETGELFF
TRBJ2-3 NA TRBD2 TRBV6-2/TRBV6-3 TGTGCCAGCAGTTACGAGGTAGGAGCGGGGCCAAGCACAGATACGCAGTATTTT CASSYEVGAGPSTDTQYF
TRBJ1-3 NA TRBD1 TRBV7-2 TGTGCCAGCAGCCGCCCGGGACAGCTACCCTCTGGAAACACCATATATTTT CASSRPGQLPSGNTIYF
TRBJ2-7 NA NA TRBV6-2/TRBV6-3 TGTGCCAGCAGTTACGTATCCTACGAGCAGTACTTC CASSYVSYEQYF
TRBJ2-1 NA TRBD2 TRBV18 TGTGCCAGCTCACAACTAGCGGGGGCCTACAATGAGCAGTTCTTC CASSQLAGAYNEQFF
TRBJ1-1 NA NA TRBV6-4 TGTGCCAGCAGGGCCTCAGATATGAACACTGAAGCTTTCTTT CASRASDMNTEAFF
TRBJ2-3 NA TRBD2 TRBV6-2/TRBV6-3 TGTGCCAGCAGCCCGGGAGGACTTTCCACGCAGTATTTT CASSPGGLSTQYF
TRBJ2-1 NA NA TRBV5-1 TGCGCCAGCAGCTTGGTGGGGAGCCACAATGAGCAGTTCTTC CASSLVGSHNEQFF
TRBJ1-2 NA TRBD1 TRBV6-4 TGTGCCAGCAGTAACTACGGGACAGGAGTGGAAGGCTACACCTTC CASSNYGTGVEGYTF
TRBJ1-6 once NA TRBV4-3 TGCGCCAGCAGCCAAGACAGGGGCCGAGGATCACCCCTCCACTTT CASSQDRGRGSPLHF
TRBJ2-2 NA TRBD1 TRBV18 TGTGCCAGCTCACCGGTCACAGGGGGTACCGGGGAGCTGTTTTTT CASSPVTGGTGELFF
TRBJ2-4 NA TRBD1 TRBV7-8 TGTGCCAGCAGCTTAGGGACAGGGTCGGACATTCAGTACTTC CASSLGTGSDIQYF